This TCR beta chain was captured in a study of CD8+ T cells in alopecia areata. The sequencing template was cDNA reverse transcribed from extracted RNA. Assay: immunoSEQ multiplex PCR; the TCRdb copy retains only in-frame clones and omits some. This sample has some 170,000 clones, with 67% found just once. The count of this clone is one. The CDR3 covers 16 residues. The V and J ends lost 8 bases and 1 base respectively, with 23 bases between them. Per the germline V gene, CDR1 is SQVTM and CDR2 is ANQGSEA. The genes are TRBV29-1 and TRBJ1-1; D perhaps matches TRBD1 (5 bases). Sequenced here: CD8+ T cells sorted from blood, sampled at week 0. The receptor was derived from a human donor with alopecia areata. The CDR3 loop is CSLRARVVGGNTEAFF. The CDR3 DNA sequence: TGCAGCTTGAGGGCCAGGGTGGTTGGTGGGAACACTGAAGCTTTCTTT.